The 22 T cell receptor beta chains presented below share a single source sample, sequenced in a study of a mutant IDH1 vaccine in newly diagnosed glioma. Sequenced by immunoSEQ multiplex PCR; TCRdb stores in-frame clones only, minus some. The repertoire holds over 75,000 clones, about 81% seen once, with around 5.3% in the top ten. No antigen has been identified for these receptors. Documented time point: week 47, end of study. All doses held 300 ug of mutant IDH1 20-mer peptide, with topical imiquimod. Specimen: PBMCs, collected from a glioma patient whose treatment included an IDH1 peptide vaccine. The receptors stem from a man in his forties with glioma.

V gene TRBV29-1 combines with J gene TRBJ2-7; tentative D call: TRBD1 (6 bases). V lost 7 bases and J lost 5, with 15 bases in between. The germline gives CDR1 SQVTM, CDR2 ANQGSEA. The CDR3 contains 12 residues. The CDR3 region is CSAKQGSHEQYF. CDR3 nucleotides: TGCAGCGCAAAACAGGGATCCCACGAGCAGTACTTC.

V usage is TRBV15 and J usage is TRBJ1-2; possible D gene TRBD1, 6 bases. This CDR3 is 15 amino acids long. V was trimmed by 4 bases and J by 4 bases, leaving 16 bases between them. Germline V CDR1 and CDR2: LNHNV, YYDKDF (reference sequence). DNA for the CDR3: TGTGCCACCAGCAAAGCGACAGGTGCCCTCTATGGCTACACCTTC. It specifies CATSKATGALYGYTF.

The rearrangement links TRBV20-1 to TRBJ2-5, with D maybe TRBD2 (6 bases). Germline CDR1 reads DFQATT; CDR2 reads SNEGSKA (reference sequence). CDR3 length: 11 residues. The V and J ends lost 6 bases and 5 bases respectively, with 10 bases between them. DNA for the CDR3: TGCAGTGCGGCTAGCGACGAGACCCAGTACTTC. As protein: CSAASDETQYF.

The J gene is TRBJ1-5, the V gene TRBV4-2, with TRBD1 identical over 9 bases. Germline lookup yields CDR1 LGHNA and CDR2 YNFKEQ. The CDR3 has 19 amino acids. Trimming took 4 bases from V and 6 from J; bases not matched to a gene: 19. The CDR3 nucleotides are TGTGCCAGCAGCCGACTCTCCGGGACAGGGAGTTCCGGGAGTCAGCCCCAGCATTTT. This encodes CASSRLSGTGSSGSQPQHF.

The chain is built from TRBV18 and TRBJ1-2; TRBD1 matches at 8 bases. The CDR3 loop spans 15 amino acids. CDR1 KGHSH and CDR2 LQKENI come from the germline V gene. Germline trimming cut 3 bases from V and 8 bases from J; bases unmatched to any gene: 11. The CDR3 nucleotides are TGTGCCAGCTCACCCTACAGGGGGGAGACGAAGGGCTACACCTTC. Translating gives CASSPYRGETKGYTF.

The J gene is TRBJ1-5, the V gene TRBV28; D call uncertain. Deletions cut 6 bases from V and 2 bases from J, with 17 bases between. Germline V gene sequence: CDR1 MDHEN, CDR2 SYDVKM. CDR3 length equals 16 residues. CDR3 residues: CASSLLDLTGNQPQHF. The CDR3 DNA follows: TGTGCCAGCAGCCTCTTGGACCTGACGGGCAATCAGCCCCAGCATTTT.

V is TRBV27 and J is TRBJ1-1; a weak D match, TRBD1 (6 bases). Trimming pared 6 bases from V and 6 bases from J, leaving 14 bases between. The CDR3 covers 13 residues. In germline, CDR1 is MNHEY, CDR2 SMNVEV (reference sequence). In nucleotides, the CDR3 is TGTGCCAGCAGGGTACAGGGTCTTGCTGAAGCTTTCTTT. As protein: CASRVQGLAEAFF.

This clone came up a few times. The CDR3 loop reads CAWNLGTLYNSPLHF. CDR3 DNA sequence: TGTGCCTGGAACCTAGGGACGTTATATAATTCACCCCTCCACTTT. This rearrangement joins TRBV30 to TRBJ1-6, with a tentative D call TRBD1 (5 bases). Trimming shortened V by 4 bases and J by 4 bases, and 14 bases separated the two germline ends. Germline CDR1 reads GTSNPN; CDR2 reads SVGIG (reference sequence). There are 15 residues in the CDR3. Drawing the rest from reference TRBV30 and TRBJ1-6, the complete variable domain is SQTIHQWPATLVQPVGSPLSLECTVEGTSNPNLYWYRQAAGRGLQLLFYSVGIGQISSEVPQNLSASRPQDRQFILSSKKLLLSDSGFYLCAWNLGTLYNSPLHFGNGTRLTVT.

Only a few counts were recorded for this clone. CDR3 coding DNA: TGCAGTGCTACCAAGGGAATGTGGGCTTTCTTT. Protein sequence: CSATKGMWAFF. The chain recombines TRBV20-1 with TRBJ1-1, with D unresolved. V shed 4 bases and J shed 11 bases, with 14 bases lying between them. The CDR3 extends over 11 amino acids. Germline V gene lookup returns CDR1 DFQATT and CDR2 SNEGSKA (reference sequence).

The chain employs TRBV9 and TRBJ1-3; D gene unclear. The CDR3 is 14 amino acids. Trimming removed 1 base at V and 0 bases at J, with 5 bases between. The germline CDR1 and CDR2 sequences are SGDLS and YYNGEE. This CDR3 is CASSVKSSGNTIYF. CDR3 coding DNA: TGTGCCAGCAGCGTAAAGAGCTCTGGAAACACCATATATTTT.

V and J are TRBV7-9 and TRBJ2-1; 16 nucleotides agree with TRBD2. J was trimmed by 8 bases and V by 5 bases; bases with no gene match: 12. The CDR3 sequence is 18 residues long. CDR1 and CDR2 from the germline V gene are SEHNR and FQNEAQ (reference sequence). The CDR3 coding sequence is TGTGCCAGCAGCCCTTTTGGGACTAGCGGGAGGGCTGTCGATGAGCAGTTCTTC. It yields the protein CASSPFGTSGRAVDEQFF.

Comments on this clone: A far bigger clonotype differs at one base, so this is likely a read error. The V and J genes are TRBV4-2 and TRBJ2-7; D may match TRBD1 or TRBD2 (6 bases each). The CDR3 runs 16 residues. The germline gives CDR1 LGHNA, CDR2 YNFKEQ. The CDR3 region has the DNA TGTGCCCGCAGCCAAGATGGGGTGGGAAGGGGGAGGGAGCAGTACTTC. Translated: CARSQDGVGRGREQYF.

The chain couples TRBV4-2 to TRBJ2-3, with 13 positions matching TRBD2. The CDR3 spans 18 residues. With 0 bases clipped from V and 6 bases from J, the junction kept 9 bases outside the gene matches. Germline CDR1 is LGHNA and CDR2 is YNFKEQ. The CDR3 region is CASSQEGLAGYPWDTQYF. Here the CDR3 DNA reads TGTGCCAGCAGCCAAGAGGGACTAGCGGGATACCCTTGGGATACGCAGTATTTT.

The chain uses TRBV6-5 and TRBJ1-2, with 7 bases lining up with TRBD1. CDR1 is MNHEY and CDR2 is SVGAGI in the germline V gene. The CDR3 runs to 14 residues. J gave up 4 bases and V 7 bases, and 9 bases lay outside the gene matches. CDR3 sequence reads: CASNRQGGIYGYTF. DNA of the CDR3: TGTGCCAGCAATCGACAGGGCGGAATCTATGGCTACACCTTC.

The CDR3 protein is CASSLNNLAQNQETQYF. CDR3 in DNA: TGTGCCAGCAGTCTTAACAACCTAGCGCAGAACCAAGAGACCCAGTACTTC. The chain carries TRBV28 and TRBJ2-5; D might be TRBD2 (6 bases). Germline V CDR1 and CDR2: MDHEN, SYDVKM. Trimming stripped 5 bases from V and 0 bases from J, with 19 bases between. This CDR3 has 17 amino acids.

The rearrangement uses TRBV4-3 and TRBJ2-5, with TRBD2 identical over 7 bases. This CDR3 comprises 17 residues. Per germline, CDR1 LGHNA and CDR2 YSLEER. The ends lost 0 bases at V and 0 bases at J; junction bases unmatched: 7. In DNA, the CDR3 is TGCGCCAGCAGCCAAGAGCGATGGCGGGGGTACCAAGAGACCCAGTACTTC. It codes for CASSQERWRGYQETQYF.

This chain joins TRBV19 and TRBJ2-2; D possibly corresponds to TRBD1 (5 bases). The length of the CDR3 is 13 residues. CDR1 LNHDA and CDR2 SQIVND come from the germline V gene (reference sequence). Trimming shortened V by 6 bases and J by 4 bases, and 9 bases separated the two germline ends. The CDR3 reads CASSLRGTGELFF. DNA for the CDR3: TGTGCCAGTAGCCTTAGGGGCACCGGGGAGCTGTTTTTT.

The gene calls are TRBV5-1 and TRBJ2-5; TRBD2 might be the D (6 bases). The ends were cut back, 3 bases at V and 5 bases at J, with 14 bases in the middle. The germline V gene encodes CDR1 SGHRS and CDR2 YFSETQ. CDR3 length: 14 amino acids. The CDR3 DNA sequence: TGCGCCAGCAGCTCCATAGCGGAAGGCGAGACCCAGTACTTC. This gives the protein CASSSIAEGETQYF. Together with reference TRBV5-1 and TRBJ2-5, the CDR3 gives the full variable domain: KAGVTQTPRYLIKTRGQQVTLSCSPISGHRSVSWYQQTPGQGLQFLFEYFSETQRNKGNFPGRFSGRQFSNSRSEMNVSTLELGDSALYLCASSSIAEGETQYFGPGTRLLVL.

J is TRBJ1-1 and V is TRBV18, with D possibly being TRBD1 (5 bases). CDR3 length: 13 residues. The germline gives CDR1 KGHSH, CDR2 LQKENI. The germline V and J ends were trimmed by 3 bases and 1 base, with 6 bases remaining between them. This chain's CDR3 is CASSPQGNTEAFF. CDR3 bases: TGTGCCAGCTCACCTCAGGGGAACACTGAAGCTTTCTTT.

This clone has only one observation. V is TRBV6-6 and J is TRBJ1-3, with D unclear. V dropped 2 bases and J dropped 1 base, with 12 bases sitting between them. The CDR3 runs 16 residues. Per germline, CDR1 MNHNY and CDR2 SVGAGI (reference sequence). CDR3 sequence reads: CASSYPLGRSGNTIYF. The CDR3 nucleotides read TGTGCCAGCAGTTACCCCCTGGGCAGGTCTGGAAACACCATATATTTT.

The chain has TRBV7-9 and TRBJ2-7; D is undetermined. Trimming removed 1 base at V and 5 bases at J, with 6 bases between. CDR3 length equals 12 residues. The germline V gene encodes CDR1 SEHNR and CDR2 FQNEAQ (reference sequence). CDR3 sequence: CASSLGFDEQYF. The DNA of the CDR3 is TGTGCCAGCAGCTTAGGTTTCGACGAGCAGTACTTC.

The chain combines TRBV5-1 with TRBJ2-2, with TRBD1 matching 7 bases. Germline V gives CDR1 SGHRS, CDR2 YFSETQ. After removal of 5 bases from V and 5 bases from J, the junction contained 9 bases not matched to a gene. The CDR3 is 15 residues long. The CDR3 spells CASRSGTVGTGELFF. In DNA, the CDR3 is TGCGCCAGCAGGTCCGGGACAGTGGGGACCGGGGAGCTGTTTTTT.